One T cell receptor (beta chain) is described in this entry. The antigen this receptor binds is unknown. The junction departs from the called germline gene at one end, perhaps through a read error. This specimen comes from a study of fetal regulatory T cell absence and autoimmunity (dated 2017 in TCRdb). Context from the whole study: The IPEX patients showed exocrine pancreas autoimmunity in the absence of clinical diabetes.

Amplification and barcoding of TCRbeta CDR3 regions were carried out by two-step multiplex PCR on the immunoSEQ human TCRbeta survey platform. Illumina instruments were used to sequence the libraries, and IgH from the same samples was sequenced in parallel. Turning to the authors' computational methods: Raw reads were filtered against IMGT V, D, J definitions and binned by a nearest-neighbor algorithm to remove PCR and sequencing errors. Clones were defined by identical nucleotide sequence; differential abundance between tissues used per-clone Fisher exact tests with pFDR threshold p<0.01. Clones whose frequencies were too low for statistical inference were excluded by a minimum inclusion filter of 10 in either sample. The immunoSEQ Analyzer was used for pairwise clonal comparisons, while IMGT tools were used to assess gene family usage. Here the immuneACCESS table is served through TCRdb, limited to in-frame sequences with V and J called. Missing clones are a known gap in these copies; in checked studies unresolved V genes cover under half, and the rest lacks a known reason. D and trimming come from the DNA, and the V and J calls and clone size come from that table. Recorded for this sample are 46,000 or so clones; around 85% of them occurred a single time. The ten largest clones take up 0.41% of the sample.

Here is what the overall study found, with its caveats: The TCR compartment showed significant oligoclonal enrichment in pancreas versus cord blood, with some top clones over 85-fold enriched. The oligoclonal enrichment was taken as support for antigen-driven autoimmunity in the pancreas before birth in IPEX syndrome. TRB gene family usage was broadly similar between cord blood and pancreas, resembling published neonatal and adult repertoires.

The DNeasy Blood and Tissue Kit was used to extract about 1.7-3.1 ug of genomic DNA from umbilical cord blood or frozen pancreas. This receptor was identified in a newborn boy with IPEX syndrome. Sample: cord blood.

The CDR3 corresponds to CASSRGHNTEAFF. The DNA is TGTGCTAGCAGCAGGGGACACAACACTGAAGCTTTCTTT. The chain was built from TRBV7-7 and TRBJ1-1, with a weak D call of TRBD1 (6 bases match). From the germline V gene (reference sequence), CDR1 is SSHAT and CDR2 is FNYEAQ. The CDR3 spans 13 residues, from the cysteine through the phenylalanine. This entry keeps only the CDR3 DNA: 39 bases, framed from base 1.